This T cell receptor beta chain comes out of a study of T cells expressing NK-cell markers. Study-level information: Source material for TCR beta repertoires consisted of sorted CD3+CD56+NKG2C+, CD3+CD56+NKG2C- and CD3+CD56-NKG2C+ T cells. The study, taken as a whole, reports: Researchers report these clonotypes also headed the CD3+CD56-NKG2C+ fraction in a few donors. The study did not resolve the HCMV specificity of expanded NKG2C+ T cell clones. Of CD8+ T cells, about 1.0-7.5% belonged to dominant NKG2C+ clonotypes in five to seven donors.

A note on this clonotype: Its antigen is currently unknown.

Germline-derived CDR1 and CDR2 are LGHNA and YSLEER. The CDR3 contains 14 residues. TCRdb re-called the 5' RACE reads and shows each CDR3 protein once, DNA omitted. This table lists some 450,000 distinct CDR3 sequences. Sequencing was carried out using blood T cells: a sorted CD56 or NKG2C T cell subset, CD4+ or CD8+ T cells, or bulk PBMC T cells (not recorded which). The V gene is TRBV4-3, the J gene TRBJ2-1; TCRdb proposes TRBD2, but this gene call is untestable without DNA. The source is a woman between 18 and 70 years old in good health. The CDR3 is CASSHRGHYNEQFF.